These 20 T cell receptor beta chains were all obtained from the same sample, sequenced in a study of blood T cell repertoires in COVID-19 (dated by TCRdb to between 2020 and 2021). The protocol used for the library was the immunoSEQ multiplex PCR assay. What TCRdb holds here is the immuneACCESS table cut down to in-frame rearrangements. Part of the clones is not present; checked against another copy, under half of the missing clones reflect an unresolved V gene, and the others are unexplained. For this sample the table gives about 120,000 clones, of which roughly 76% were detected only once. The top ten constitute about 9.4% of the sample. Specimen: peripheral blood. The receptors stem from a human donor in a cohort sampled during active COVID-19.

The gene calls are TRBV5-4 and TRBJ2-1; 13 positions agree with TRBD2. CDR3 length: 14 residues. Per germline, CDR1 SGHNT and CDR2 YYREEE (reference sequence). V shed 3 bases, J shed 8 bases, and the junction held 2 bases outside the gene matches. The DNA for the CDR3 is TGTGCCAGCAGCTGGACTAGCGGGAGCCATGAGCAGTTCTTC. Amino acid sequence: CASSWTSGSHEQFF.

The sample holds a few counts of this clone. The chain joins TRBV6-5 to TRBJ2-7; 7 nucleotides match TRBD2. Germline V gene data show CDR1 as MNHEY and CDR2 as SVGAGI. The CDR3 length is 14 residues. With V trimmed by 6 bases and J by 6 bases, 11 bases remained unmatched. CDR3 coding DNA: TGTGCCAGCAGCTTAGCGGGTCCCGCCTCCGAGCAGTACTTC. This translates into CASSLAGPASEQYF.

The chain uses TRBV4-3 and TRBJ2-3; 9 bases match TRBD2. Germline CDR1 is LGHNA and CDR2 is YSLEER. V dropped 4 bases and J dropped 0; count of bases not matched to a gene: 5. This CDR3 spans 16 amino acids. The CDR3 protein is CASSPRLAESTDTQYF. The CDR3 DNA reads as TGCGCCAGCAGCCCCCGACTAGCGGAAAGCACAGATACGCAGTATTTT.

J is TRBJ2-7 and V is TRBV9; perhaps TRBD2 as D (5 bases). The CDR3 is made up of 16 amino acids. The germline gives CDR1 SGDLS, CDR2 YYNGEE. Trimming pared 0 bases from V and 1 base from J, leaving 14 bases between. The DNA of the CDR3 is TGTGCCAGCAGCGTAGATGTGCACTCGGGGTCCTACGAGCAGTACTTC. Translation gives CASSVDVHSGSYEQYF.

This clone was observed a few times. The chain uses TRBV30 and TRBJ1-2; TRBD1 is a possible D gene (6 bases). The V and J ends lost 4 bases and 8 bases respectively, with 20 bases between them. Germline CDR1 and CDR2: GTSNPN and SVGIG (reference sequence). The length of the CDR3 is 14 residues. Here the CDR3 reads CAWTPGISRGGYTF. In DNA, the CDR3 is TGTGCCTGGACACCGGGGATTTCTAGGGGGGGCTACACCTTC.

This clone was counted between two and nine times. The chain has TRBV5-4 and TRBJ1-6; 7 bases map to TRBD1. V trimming: 1 base; J trimming: 10 bases; junction bases outside the gene matches: 5. This CDR3 region has 14 residues. Germline V gene lookup returns CDR1 SGHNT and CDR2 YYREEE (reference sequence). The CDR3 is CASSLQGVQSPLHF. In DNA form, the CDR3 reads TGTGCCAGCAGCTTGCAGGGGGTACAATCACCCCTCCACTTT.

This rearrangement joins TRBV9 to TRBJ2-1; TRBD2 matches at 12 bases. CDR3 size: 16 residues. J lost 5 bases, V lost 3 bases, and 6 bases had no gene match. In germline, CDR1 is SGDLS, CDR2 YYNGEE. This CDR3 reads CASSARTSGTDNEQFF. CDR3 DNA: TGTGCCAGCAGCGCACGGACTAGCGGGACCGACAATGAGCAGTTCTTC.

The chain carries TRBV7-2 and TRBJ2-7; 12 nucleotides line up with TRBD2. The V segment lost 1 base and the J segment 0 bases; nucleotides outside the gene matches: 7. The CDR3 covers 18 residues. Germline V gene data show CDR1 as SGHTA and CDR2 as FQGNSA. The CDR3 is CASSLGLTSGRSSYEQYF. The CDR3 DNA is TGTGCCAGCAGCTTAGGGCTAACTAGCGGGAGGAGCTCCTACGAGCAGTACTTC. The entire variable domain, with the rest obtained from reference TRBV7-2 and TRBJ2-7, is as follows: GAGVSQSPSNKVTEKGKDVELRCDPISGHTALYWYRQSLGQGLEFLIYFQGNSAPDKSGLPSDRFSAERTGGSVSTLTIQRTQQEDSAVYLCASSLGLTSGRSSYEQYFGPGTRLTVT.

This clone showed up just once. The genes are TRBV30 and TRBJ1-5; 8 nucleotides align to TRBD1. J gave up 4 bases and V 1 base, and 0 bases lay outside the gene matches. The CDR3 length is 13 residues. Per germline, CDR1 GTSNPN and CDR2 SVGIG (reference sequence). The CDR3 DNA is TGTGCCTGGAGTGACAGGGGGAATCAGCCCCAGCATTTT. Translating gives CAWSDRGNQPQHF.

The rearrangement joins TRBV3-1 (or the pseudogene TRBV3-2) to TRBJ1-5, with 7 bases matching TRBD1. The CDR3 totals 13 residues. Germline CDR1 is LGHDT and CDR2 is YNNKEL (reference sequence). Trimming cost V 4 bases and J 11 bases; bases outside gene matches: 8. CDR3 loop: CASSLRGKGSQHF. CDR3 sequence (DNA): TGTGCCAGCAGCCTCAGGGGGAAGGGTTCCCAGCATTTT.

Note on this clone: Other DNA sequences from this sample encode an identical CDR3 as well. The V and J genes are TRBV27 and TRBJ1-5; 9 bases are a match to TRBD1. CDR1 and CDR2 (germline): MNHEY, SMNVEV (reference sequence). V trimming: 0 bases; J trimming: 4 bases; junction bases outside the gene matches: 1. The CDR3 sequence is 15 residues long. Here the CDR3 DNA reads TGTGCCAGCAGTTTATCGACAGGGGGTAATCAGCCCCAGCATTTT. Protein sequence: CASSLSTGGNQPQHF.

The genes are TRBV7-2 and TRBJ1-2, with no clear D. V gave up 7 bases and J gave up 7 bases, with 19 bases separating them. Germline loops: CDR1 SGHTA, CDR2 FQGNSA. The CDR3 totals 14 residues. CDR3 region: CASNQYSGSGGYTF. CDR3 in DNA: TGTGCCAGCAACCAATACAGCGGCTCGGGTGGCTACACCTTC.

The chain couples TRBV11-3 to TRBJ2-7, with 8 nucleotides matching TRBD1. CDR1 is SGHNT, CDR2 YENEEA, per germline. The V and J ends lost 10 bases and 3 bases, in that order; junction bases with no gene match: 8. The CDR3 length is 13 residues. CDR3 DNA sequence: TGTGCCACAAGTCAGGGGACAGGCTACGAGCAGTACTTC. This gives the protein CATSQGTGYEQYF.

In its sample, this clone was seen a few times. This chain joins TRBV2 and TRBJ1-5; D is undetermined. The germline V gene has CDR1 SNHLY and CDR2 FYNNEI. V was trimmed by 6 bases and J by 2 bases, leaving 14 bases between them. The CDR3 totals 15 residues. In DNA, the CDR3 is TGTGCCAGCAGGGCCGACACCCTCGGCAATCAGCCCCAGCATTTT. Its protein product is CASRADTLGNQPQHF.

The gene calls are TRBV7-9 and TRBJ1-1; 9 positions agree with TRBD1. Germline V gene sequence: CDR1 SEHNR, CDR2 FQNEAQ (reference sequence). V lost 5 bases and J lost 0; bases outside the gene matches: 7. CDR3 length: 16 residues. CDR3 in DNA: TGTGCCAGCAGCCCCCGGGGACAGGGAGTGAACACTGAAGCTTTCTTT. Translated: CASSPRGQGVNTEAFF.

The rearrangement links TRBV6-5 to TRBJ1-1, with a weak D call TRBD1 (5 bases). Germline V lookup: CDR1 MNHEY, CDR2 SVGAGI. The CDR3 spans 16 residues. Trimming left V 0 bases short and J 7 bases short, with 18 bases between. The DNA of the CDR3 is TGTGCCAGCAGTTACTCGGACAACCCCAGGCAGGGTGAAGCTTTCTTT. This sequence encodes CASSYSDNPRQGEAFF.

The chain uses TRBV7-3 and TRBJ1-1; D perhaps matches TRBD1 (6 bases). Germline CDR1 and CDR2: SGHTA and FQGTGA. The CDR3 loop spans 15 amino acids. V was clipped by 0 bases and J by 1 base, with 9 bases between them. CDR3 loop: CASSLTIQGNTEAFF. The CDR3, as DNA: TGTGCCAGCAGCTTAACAATACAGGGGAACACTGAAGCTTTCTTT. Drawing the rest from reference TRBV7-3 and TRBJ1-1, the complete variable domain is GAGVSQTPSNKVTEKGKYVELRCDPISGHTALYWYRQSLGQGPEFLIYFQGTGAADDSGLPNDRFFAVRPEGSVSTLKIQRTERGDSAVYLCASSLTIQGNTEAFFGQGTRLTVV.

The gene calls are TRBV12-5 and TRBJ2-1, with D maybe TRBD2 (6 bases). Germline V lookup: CDR1 LGHNT, CDR2 FRNRAP. Trimming shortened V by 6 bases and J by 0 bases, and 12 bases separated the two germline ends. The CDR3 sequence is 15 residues long. The CDR3 DNA follows: TGTGCTAGTGGCAAACGGGGGAGCTCCTACAATGAGCAGTTCTTC. This translates into CASGKRGSSYNEQFF.

The chain couples TRBV30 to TRBJ1-6, with TRBD1 identical over 9 bases. The V segment lost 3 bases and the J segment 6 bases; nucleotides outside the gene matches: 12. CDR1 is GTSNPN, CDR2 SVGIG, per germline (reference sequence). The CDR3 is 17 residues long. The CDR3 is CAWSPGTGPYRNSPLHF. CDR3 DNA sequence: TGTGCCTGGAGCCCTGGGACAGGGCCTTATCGTAATTCACCCCTCCACTTT.

The J gene is TRBJ2-7, the V gene TRBV9, with 9 bases aligning to TRBD2. With 3 bases clipped from V and 9 bases from J, the junction kept 10 bases outside the gene matches. CDR1 is SGDLS, CDR2 YYNGEE, per germline. The CDR3 extends over 14 amino acids. CDR3: CASSAHGGAGGQYF. CDR3 DNA sequence: TGTGCCAGCAGCGCCCATGGCGGAGCGGGAGGGCAGTACTTC.